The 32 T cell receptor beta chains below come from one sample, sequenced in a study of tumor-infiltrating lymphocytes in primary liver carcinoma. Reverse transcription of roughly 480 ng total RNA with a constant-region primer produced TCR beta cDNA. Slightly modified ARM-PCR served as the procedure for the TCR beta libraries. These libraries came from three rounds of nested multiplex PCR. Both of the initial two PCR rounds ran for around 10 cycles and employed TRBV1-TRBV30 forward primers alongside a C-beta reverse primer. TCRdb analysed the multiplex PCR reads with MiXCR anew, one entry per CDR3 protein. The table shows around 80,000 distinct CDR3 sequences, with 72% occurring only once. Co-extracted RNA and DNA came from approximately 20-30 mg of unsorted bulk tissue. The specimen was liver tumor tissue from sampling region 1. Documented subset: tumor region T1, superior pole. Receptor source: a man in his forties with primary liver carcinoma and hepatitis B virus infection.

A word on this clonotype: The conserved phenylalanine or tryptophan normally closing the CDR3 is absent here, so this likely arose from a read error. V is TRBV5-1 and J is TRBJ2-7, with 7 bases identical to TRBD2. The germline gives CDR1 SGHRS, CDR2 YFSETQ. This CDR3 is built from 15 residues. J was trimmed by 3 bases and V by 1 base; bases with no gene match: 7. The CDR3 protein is CASSLIGLAVYEQYL. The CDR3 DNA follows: TGCGCCAGCAGCTTGATAGGTCTAGCGGTCTACGAGCAGTACTTA.

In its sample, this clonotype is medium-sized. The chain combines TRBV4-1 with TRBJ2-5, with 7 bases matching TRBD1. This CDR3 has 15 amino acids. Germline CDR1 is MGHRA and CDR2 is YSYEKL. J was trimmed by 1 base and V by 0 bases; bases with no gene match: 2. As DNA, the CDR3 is TGCGCCAGCAGCCAAGATTCAGGGGGCCAAGAGACCCAGTACTTC. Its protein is CASSQDSGGQETQYF.

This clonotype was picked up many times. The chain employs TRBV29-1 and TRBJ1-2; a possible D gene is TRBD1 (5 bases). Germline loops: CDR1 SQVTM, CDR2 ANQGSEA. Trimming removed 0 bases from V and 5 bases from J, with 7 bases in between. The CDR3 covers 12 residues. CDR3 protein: CSVEEGGYGYTF. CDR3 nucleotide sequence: TGCAGCGTTGAAGAGGGGGGGTATGGCTACACCTTC.

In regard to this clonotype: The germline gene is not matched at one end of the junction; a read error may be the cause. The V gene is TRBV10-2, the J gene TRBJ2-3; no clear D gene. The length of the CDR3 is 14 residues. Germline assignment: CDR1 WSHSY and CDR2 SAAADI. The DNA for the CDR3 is TGTCCCAGTTCAGCCTTATCAGGAACAGATACGCAGTATTTT. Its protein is CPSSALSGTDTQYF.

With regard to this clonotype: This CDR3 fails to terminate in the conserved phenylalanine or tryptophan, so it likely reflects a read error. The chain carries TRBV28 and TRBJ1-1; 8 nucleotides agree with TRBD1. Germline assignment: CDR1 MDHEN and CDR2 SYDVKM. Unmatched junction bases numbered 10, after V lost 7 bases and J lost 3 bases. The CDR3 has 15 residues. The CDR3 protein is CASTAGGRTDTEAFL. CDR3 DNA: TGTGCCAGCACAGCAGGGGGCAGGACCGACACTGAAGCTTTCCTT.

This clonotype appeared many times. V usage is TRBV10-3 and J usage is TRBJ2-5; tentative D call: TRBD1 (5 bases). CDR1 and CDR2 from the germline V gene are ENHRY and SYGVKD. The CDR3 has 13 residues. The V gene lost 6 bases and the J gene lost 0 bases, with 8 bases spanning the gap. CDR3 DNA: TGTGCCATCAGAGACAGAGACCAAGAGACCCAGTACTTC. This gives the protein CAIRDRDQETQYF.

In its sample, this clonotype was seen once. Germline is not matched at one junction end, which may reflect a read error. DNA of the CDR3: TGTGCCACCAGTGGGATGGGAGGAAATCAGTCCCAGCATTTT. Translated: CATSGMGGNQSQHF. This rearrangement joins TRBV6-5 to TRBJ1-5; D is undetermined. The CDR3 is 14 residues long. CDR1 is MNHEY and CDR2 is SVGAGI in the germline V gene.

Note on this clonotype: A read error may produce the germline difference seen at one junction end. DNA of the CDR3: TGTGTCAGCAGCTACTCTTCGACTAGCGGGAGGGTAGGTGGGTTCTTC. It encodes CVSSYSSTSGRVGGFF. This rearrangement joins TRBV11-2 to TRBJ2-1; 14 bases fit TRBD2. There are 16 residues in the CDR3. CDR1 and CDR2 (germline): SGHAT, FQNNGV. Full variable domain (remainder filled in from reference TRBV11-2 and TRBJ2-1): EAGVAQSPRYKIIEKRQSVAFWCNPISGHATLYWYQQILGQGPKLLIQFQNNGVVDDSQLPKDRFSAERLKGVDSTLKIQPAKLEDSAVYLCVSSYSSTSGRVGGFFGPGTRLTVL.

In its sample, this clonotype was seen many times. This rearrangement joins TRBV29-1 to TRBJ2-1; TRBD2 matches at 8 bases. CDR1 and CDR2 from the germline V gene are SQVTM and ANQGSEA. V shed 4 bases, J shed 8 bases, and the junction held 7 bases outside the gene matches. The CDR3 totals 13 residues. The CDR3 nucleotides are TGCAGCGTTGCAGCGGGAGTTTACGATGAGCAGTTCTTC. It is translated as CSVAAGVYDEQFF.

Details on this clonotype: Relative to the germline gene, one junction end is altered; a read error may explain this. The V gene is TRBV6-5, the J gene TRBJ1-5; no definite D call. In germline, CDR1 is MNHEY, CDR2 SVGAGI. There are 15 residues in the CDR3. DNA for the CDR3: TGTGCCGGCAGAAAAACCCGGGTCGGCAATCAGCCCCAGCATTTT. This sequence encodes CAGRKTRVGNQPQHF.

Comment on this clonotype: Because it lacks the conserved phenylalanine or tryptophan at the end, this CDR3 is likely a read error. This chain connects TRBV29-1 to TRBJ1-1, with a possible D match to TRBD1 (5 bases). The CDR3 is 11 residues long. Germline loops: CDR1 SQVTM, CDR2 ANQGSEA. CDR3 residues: CSAAPGGEAFL. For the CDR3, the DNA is TGCAGTGCTGCGCCCGGGGGTGAAGCTTTCCTT.

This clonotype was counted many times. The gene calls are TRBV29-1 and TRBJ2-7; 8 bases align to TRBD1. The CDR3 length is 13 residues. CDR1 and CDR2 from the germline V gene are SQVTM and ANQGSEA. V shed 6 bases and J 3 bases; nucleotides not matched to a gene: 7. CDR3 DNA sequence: TGCAGCGTCCTGACAGGGGCCGGCTACGAGCAGTACTTC. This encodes CSVLTGAGYEQYF.

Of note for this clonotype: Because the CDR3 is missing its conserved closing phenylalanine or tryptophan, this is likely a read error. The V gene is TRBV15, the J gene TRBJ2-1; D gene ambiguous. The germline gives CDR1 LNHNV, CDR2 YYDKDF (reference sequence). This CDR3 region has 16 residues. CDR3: CPTSRPHASSYNEQFL. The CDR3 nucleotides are TGTCCCACCAGCAGACCACACGCCAGCTCCTACAATGAGCAGTTCCTC.

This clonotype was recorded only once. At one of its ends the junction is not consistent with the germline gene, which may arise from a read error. This chain's CDR3 is CASSGGPDTHYF. For the CDR3, the DNA is TGCGCCAGCAGCGGGGGGCCAGATACGCACTATTTT. This sequence joins TRBV10-1 and TRBJ2-3; D might be TRBD2 (7 bases). CDR1 is WNHNN and CDR2 is SYGVQD in the germline V gene (reference sequence). CDR3 length: 12 residues.

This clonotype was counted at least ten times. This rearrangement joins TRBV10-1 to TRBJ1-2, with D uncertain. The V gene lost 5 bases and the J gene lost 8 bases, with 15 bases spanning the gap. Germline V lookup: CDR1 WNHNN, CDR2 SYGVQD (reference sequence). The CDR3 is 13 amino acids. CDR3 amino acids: CASSPLPGYGYTF. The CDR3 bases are TGCGCCAGCAGTCCCCTCCCCGGATACGGCTACACCTTC.

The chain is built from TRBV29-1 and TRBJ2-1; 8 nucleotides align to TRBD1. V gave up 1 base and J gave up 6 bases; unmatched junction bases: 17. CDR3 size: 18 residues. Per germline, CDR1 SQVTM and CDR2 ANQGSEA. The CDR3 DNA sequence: TGCAGCGTTGAAGGGGGGTGTTGGTCAGGGGGCCGTCCCAATGAGCAGTTCTTC. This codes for CSVEGGCWSGGRPNEQFF.

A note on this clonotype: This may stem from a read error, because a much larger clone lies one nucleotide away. DNA of the CDR3: TGTGCCAGCAGCTTAGCTCCAGTTGGAAACACCATATATTTT. Protein product: CASSLAPVGNTIYF. J is TRBJ1-3 and V is TRBV7-9, with unresolved D. This CDR3 region has 14 residues. Germline loops: CDR1 SEHNR, CDR2 FQNEAQ (reference sequence). The V end was cut by 0 bases, the J end by 3 bases, with 6 bases between. Full variable domain (remainder filled in from reference TRBV7-9 and TRBJ1-3): DTGVSQNPRHKITKRGQNVTFRCDPISEHNRLYWYRQTLGQGPEFLTYFQNEAQLEKSRLLSDRFSAERPKGSFSTLEIQRTEQGDSAMYLCASSLAPVGNTIYFGEGSWLTVV.

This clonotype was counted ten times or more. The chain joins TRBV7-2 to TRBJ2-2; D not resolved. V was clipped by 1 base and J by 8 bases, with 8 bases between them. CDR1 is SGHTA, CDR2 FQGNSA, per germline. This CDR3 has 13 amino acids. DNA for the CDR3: TGTGCCAGCAGCTTAGTCCGGATAGGGGAGCTGTTTTTT. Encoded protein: CASSLVRIGELFF.

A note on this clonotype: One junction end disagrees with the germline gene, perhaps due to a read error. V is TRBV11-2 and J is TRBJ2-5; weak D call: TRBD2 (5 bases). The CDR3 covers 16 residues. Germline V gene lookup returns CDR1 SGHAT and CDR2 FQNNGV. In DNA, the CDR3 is TGTGCCAGCAGTTCCCAGGACTCGGCCCACCAGGAGACCCAGTACTTC. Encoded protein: CASSSQDSAHQETQYF. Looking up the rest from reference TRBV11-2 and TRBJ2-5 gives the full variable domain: EAGVAQSPRYKIIEKRQSVAFWCNPISGHATLYWYQQILGQGPKLLIQFQNNGVVDDSQLPKDRFSAERLKGVDSTLKIQPAKLEDSAVYLCASSSQDSAHQETQYFGPGTRLLVL.

The CDR3 DNA follows: TGTGCCAACAGGTTTCGACTAACGGGAGATTTCAATGAGCAGTTCTTC. Its translation is CANRFRLTGDFNEQFF. V and J are TRBV11-2 and TRBJ2-1, with a tentative D call TRBD2 (6 bases). CDR1 is SGHAT, CDR2 FQNNGV, per germline. This CDR3 region has 16 residues. Deletions cut 10 bases from V and 6 bases from J, with 25 bases between.

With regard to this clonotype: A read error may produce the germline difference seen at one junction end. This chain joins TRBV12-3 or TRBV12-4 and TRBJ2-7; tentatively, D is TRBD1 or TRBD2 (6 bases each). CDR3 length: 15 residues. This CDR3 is CVRRPRGGGNYEQCF. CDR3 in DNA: TGTGTCAGGAGGCCACGAGGAGGGGGGAACTACGAGCAGTGCTTC.

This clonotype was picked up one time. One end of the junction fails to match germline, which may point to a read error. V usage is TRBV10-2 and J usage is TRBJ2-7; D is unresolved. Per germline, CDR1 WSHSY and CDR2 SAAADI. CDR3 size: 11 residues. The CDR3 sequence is CASRNHYKQYF. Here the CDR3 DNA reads TGCGCCAGCAGGAACCACTACAAGCAGTATTTC.

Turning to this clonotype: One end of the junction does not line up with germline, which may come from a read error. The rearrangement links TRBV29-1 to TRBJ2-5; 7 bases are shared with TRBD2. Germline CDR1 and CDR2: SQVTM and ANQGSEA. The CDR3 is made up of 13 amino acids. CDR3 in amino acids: CSIDGRAAETLYF. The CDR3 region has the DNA TGCAGCATTGATGGGAGGGCCGCTGAGACCCTGTACTTC.

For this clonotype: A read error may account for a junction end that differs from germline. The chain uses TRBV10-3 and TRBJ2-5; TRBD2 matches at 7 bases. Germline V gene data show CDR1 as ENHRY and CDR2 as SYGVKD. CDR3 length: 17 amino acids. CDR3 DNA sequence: TGTGTCATCAGCGGGAATAGTGGAGGGAAAAGTCTAGAGACCCAGTACTTC. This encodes CVISGNSGGKSLETQYF.

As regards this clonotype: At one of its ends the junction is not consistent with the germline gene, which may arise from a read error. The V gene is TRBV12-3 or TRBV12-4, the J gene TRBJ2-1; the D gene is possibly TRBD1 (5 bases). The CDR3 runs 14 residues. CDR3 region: CTSSSYQGINEQFF. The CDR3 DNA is TGTACCAGCAGTTCCTATCAGGGTATTAATGAGCAGTTCTTC.

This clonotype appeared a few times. The CDR3 reads CASSYTVGQGVYEQYF. CDR3 sequence (DNA): TGTGCCAGCAGTTACACGGTGGGACAGGGGGTCTACGAGCAGTACTTC. The gene calls are TRBV6-5 and TRBJ2-7; 11 nucleotides agree with TRBD1. J lost 3 bases, V lost 2 bases, and 6 bases had no gene match. CDR1 is MNHEY, CDR2 SVGAGI, per germline. The CDR3 runs to 16 residues.

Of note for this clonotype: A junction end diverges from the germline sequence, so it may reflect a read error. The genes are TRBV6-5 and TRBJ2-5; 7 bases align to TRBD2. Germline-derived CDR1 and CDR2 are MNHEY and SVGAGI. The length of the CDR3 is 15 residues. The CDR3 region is CTSSTGLGGQETQYF. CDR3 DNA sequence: TGTACCAGCAGCACCGGGTTGGGGGGGCAAGAGACCCAGTACTTC.

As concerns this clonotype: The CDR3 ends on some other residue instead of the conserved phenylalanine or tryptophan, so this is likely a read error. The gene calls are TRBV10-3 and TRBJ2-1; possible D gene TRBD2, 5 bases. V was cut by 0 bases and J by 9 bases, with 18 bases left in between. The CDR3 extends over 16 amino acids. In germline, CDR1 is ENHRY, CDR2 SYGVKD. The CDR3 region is CAISESLRVRDVEQFC. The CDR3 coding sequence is TGTGCCATCAGTGAGTCGCTTCGCGTGAGGGATGTTGAGCAGTTCTGC.

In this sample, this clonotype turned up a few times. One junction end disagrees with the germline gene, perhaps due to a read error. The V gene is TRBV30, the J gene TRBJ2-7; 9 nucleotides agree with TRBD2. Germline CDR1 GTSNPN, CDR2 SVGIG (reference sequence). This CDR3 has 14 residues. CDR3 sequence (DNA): TGTGTCTGGAGTCCCGGGACTAGCCCATACGAGCAGTACTTC. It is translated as CVWSPGTSPYEQYF.

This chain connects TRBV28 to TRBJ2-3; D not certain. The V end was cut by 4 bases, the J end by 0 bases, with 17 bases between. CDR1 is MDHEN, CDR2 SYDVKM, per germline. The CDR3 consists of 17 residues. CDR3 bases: TGTGCCAGCAGTTCCCCCCGGCAGGCCACTAGCACAGATACGCAGTATTTT. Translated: CASSSPRQATSTDTQYF.

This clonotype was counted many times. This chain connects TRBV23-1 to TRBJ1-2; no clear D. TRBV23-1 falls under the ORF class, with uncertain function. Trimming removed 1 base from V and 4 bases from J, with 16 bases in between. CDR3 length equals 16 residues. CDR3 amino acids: CASSQCRRQPSYGYTF. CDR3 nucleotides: TGCGCCAGCAGTCAATGCCGACGTCAGCCCTCCTATGGCTACACCTTC.

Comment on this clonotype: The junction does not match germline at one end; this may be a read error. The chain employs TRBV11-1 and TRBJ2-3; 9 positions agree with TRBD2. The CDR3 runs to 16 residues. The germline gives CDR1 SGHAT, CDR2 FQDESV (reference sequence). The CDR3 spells CASSLGTSTRTDTQYF. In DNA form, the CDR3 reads TGCGCCAGCAGCCTCGGGACTAGCACACGGACAGATACGCAGTATTTT.